The clone carrying this T cell receptor beta chain occurred a few times. The data derive from a study of early T cells in non-severe SARS-CoV-2 infection. Germline V gene lookup returns CDR1 LGHDT and CDR2 YNNKEL (reference sequence). V was cut by 0 bases and J by 3 bases, with 12 bases left in between. CDR3 length equals 16 residues. TCRdb reprocessed the 5' RACE reads with MiXCR, giving one entry per CDR3 protein. The sample lists tens of thousands of distinct CDR3 sequences, about 11% occurring once. The chain recombines TRBV3-1 with TRBJ1-5; D call uncertain. The specimen comprised whole blood, sampled at baseline. This clonotype was obtained from an adult who was a healthcare worker with PCR-confirmed SARS-CoV-2 infection or an uninfected control (not recorded which). The chain's CDR3 is CASSQDFFGLNQPQHF. CDR3 bases: TGTGCCAGCAGCCAAGATTTCTTCGGTCTCAATCAGCCCCAGCATTTT.